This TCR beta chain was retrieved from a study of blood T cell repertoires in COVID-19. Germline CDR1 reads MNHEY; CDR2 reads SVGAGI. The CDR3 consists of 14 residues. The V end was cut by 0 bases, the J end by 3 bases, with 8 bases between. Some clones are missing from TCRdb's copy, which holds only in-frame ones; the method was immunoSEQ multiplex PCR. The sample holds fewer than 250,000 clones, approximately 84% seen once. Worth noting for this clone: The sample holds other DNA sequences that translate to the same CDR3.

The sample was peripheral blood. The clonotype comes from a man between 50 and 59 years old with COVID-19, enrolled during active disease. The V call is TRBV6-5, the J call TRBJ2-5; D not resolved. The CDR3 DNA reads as TGTGCCAGCAGTTACTCATACAGCAAAGAGACCCAGTACTTC. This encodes CASSYSYSKETQYF.